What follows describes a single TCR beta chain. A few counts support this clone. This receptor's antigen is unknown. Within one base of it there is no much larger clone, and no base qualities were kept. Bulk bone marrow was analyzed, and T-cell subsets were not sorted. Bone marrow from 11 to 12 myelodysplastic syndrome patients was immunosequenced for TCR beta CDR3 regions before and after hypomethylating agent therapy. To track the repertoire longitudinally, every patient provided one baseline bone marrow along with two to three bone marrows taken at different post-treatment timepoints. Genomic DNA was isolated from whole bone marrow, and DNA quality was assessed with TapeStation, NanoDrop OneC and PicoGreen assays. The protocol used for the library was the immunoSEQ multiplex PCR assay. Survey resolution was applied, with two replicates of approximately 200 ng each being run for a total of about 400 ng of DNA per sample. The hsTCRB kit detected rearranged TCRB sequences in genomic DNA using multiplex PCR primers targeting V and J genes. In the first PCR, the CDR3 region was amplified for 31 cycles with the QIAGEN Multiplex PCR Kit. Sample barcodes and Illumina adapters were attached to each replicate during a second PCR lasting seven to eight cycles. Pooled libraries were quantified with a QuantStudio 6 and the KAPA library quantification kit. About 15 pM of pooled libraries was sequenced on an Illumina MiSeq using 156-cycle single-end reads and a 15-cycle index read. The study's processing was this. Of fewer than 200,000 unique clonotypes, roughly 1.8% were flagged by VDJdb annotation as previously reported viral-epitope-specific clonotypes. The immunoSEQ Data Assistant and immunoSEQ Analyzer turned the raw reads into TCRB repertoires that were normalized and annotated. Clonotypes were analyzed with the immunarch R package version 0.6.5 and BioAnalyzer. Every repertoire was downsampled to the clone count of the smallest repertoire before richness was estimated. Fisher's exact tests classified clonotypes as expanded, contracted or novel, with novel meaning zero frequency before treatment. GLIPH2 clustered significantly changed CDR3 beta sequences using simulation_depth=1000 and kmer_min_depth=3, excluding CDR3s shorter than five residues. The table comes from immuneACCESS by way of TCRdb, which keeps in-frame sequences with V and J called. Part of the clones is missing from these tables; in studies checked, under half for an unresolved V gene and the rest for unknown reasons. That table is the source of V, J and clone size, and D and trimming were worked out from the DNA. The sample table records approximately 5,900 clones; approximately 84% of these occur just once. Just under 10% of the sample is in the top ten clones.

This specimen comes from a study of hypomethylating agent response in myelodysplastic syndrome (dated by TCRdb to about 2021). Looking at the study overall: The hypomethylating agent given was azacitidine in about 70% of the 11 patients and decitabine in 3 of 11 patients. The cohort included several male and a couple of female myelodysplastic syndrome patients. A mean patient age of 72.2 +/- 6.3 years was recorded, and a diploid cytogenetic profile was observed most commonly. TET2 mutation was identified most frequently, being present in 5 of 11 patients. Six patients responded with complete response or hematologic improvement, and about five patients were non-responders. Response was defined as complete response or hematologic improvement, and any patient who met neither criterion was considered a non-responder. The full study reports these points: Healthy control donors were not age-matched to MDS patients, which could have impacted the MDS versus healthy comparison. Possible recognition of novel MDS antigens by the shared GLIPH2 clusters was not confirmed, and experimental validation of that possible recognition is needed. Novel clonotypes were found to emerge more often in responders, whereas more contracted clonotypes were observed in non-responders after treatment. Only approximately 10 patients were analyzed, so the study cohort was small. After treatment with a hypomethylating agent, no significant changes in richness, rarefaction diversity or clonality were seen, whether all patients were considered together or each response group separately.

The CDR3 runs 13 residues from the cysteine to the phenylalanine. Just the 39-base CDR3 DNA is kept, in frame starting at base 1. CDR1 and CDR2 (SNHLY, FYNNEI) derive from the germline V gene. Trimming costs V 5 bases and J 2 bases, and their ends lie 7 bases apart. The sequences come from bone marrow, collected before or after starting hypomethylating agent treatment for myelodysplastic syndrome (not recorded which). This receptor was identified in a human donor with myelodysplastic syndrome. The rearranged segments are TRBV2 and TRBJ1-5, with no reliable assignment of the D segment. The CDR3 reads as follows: CASSTDGNQPQHF. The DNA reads TGTGCCAGCAGTACAGATGGCAATCAGCCCCAGCATTTT.